This TCR beta chain emerged from a study of T-cell reconstitution after alpha-beta-depleted transplantation in children. Molecular barcoding with unique molecular identifiers was used for the TCRbeta library. TCRdb passed the PCR reads through MiXCR, listing each CDR3 protein once. The sample contains some 200,000 distinct CDR3 sequences, roughly a tenth of which appear only once. This clonotype was recorded many times. The CDR3 is 13 amino acids. Per the germline V gene, CDR1 is SGHRS and CDR2 is YFSETQ. V was trimmed by 0 bases and J by 3 bases, leaving 3 bases between them. Sequenced material: PBMCs from the stem cell graft donor, taken from the stem cell graft. The chain links TRBV5-1 to TRBJ2-2; no reliable D call. The clonotype comes from a human donor who donated a stem cell graft to a child with acute lymphoblastic leukemia. Here the CDR3 reads CASSLDHTGELFF. The CDR3 region has the DNA TGCGCCAGCAGCTTGGACCACACCGGGGAGCTGTTTTTT.